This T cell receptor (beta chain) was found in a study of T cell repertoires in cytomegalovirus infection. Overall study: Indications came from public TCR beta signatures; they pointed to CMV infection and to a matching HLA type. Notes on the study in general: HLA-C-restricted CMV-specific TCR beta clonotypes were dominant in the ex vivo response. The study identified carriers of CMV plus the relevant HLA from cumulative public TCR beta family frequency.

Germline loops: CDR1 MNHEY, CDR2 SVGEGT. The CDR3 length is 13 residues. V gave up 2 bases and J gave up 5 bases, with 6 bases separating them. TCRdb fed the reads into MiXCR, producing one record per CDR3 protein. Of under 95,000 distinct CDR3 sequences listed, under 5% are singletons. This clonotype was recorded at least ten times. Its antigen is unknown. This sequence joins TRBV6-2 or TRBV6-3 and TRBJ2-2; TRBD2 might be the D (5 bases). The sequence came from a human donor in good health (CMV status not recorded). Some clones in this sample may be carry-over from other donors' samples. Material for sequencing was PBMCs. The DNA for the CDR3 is TGTGCCAGCAGTTACCGGGGAACCGGGGAGCTGTTTTTT. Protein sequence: CASSYRGTGELFF.